This passage covers 28 T cell receptor beta chains from one sample sequenced in a study of siplizumab effects on memory and regulatory T cells (dated by TCRdb to the late 2010s). The receptor library was made with the immunoSEQ multiplex PCR assay. TCRdb re-hosts the immuneACCESS table, in-frame sequences only. Its copies lack some clones; in the studies checked, an unresolved V gene accounts for under half of them, and the cause for the rest is not known. For this sample the table gives about 64,000 clones, of which just over 95% were detected only once. The top ten constitute 0.08% to 0.1% of the sample. Sequencing used naive CD8+ T cells sorted from blood. The intended sense of this specimen's cell subset or site label: unstimulated naive T cells. The receptors were gathered from a human donor in good health.

The chain employs TRBV5-1 and TRBJ2-3; D not resolved. The germline V gene encodes CDR1 SGHRS and CDR2 YFSETQ. The CDR3 is 12 amino acids. V was shortened by 2 bases and J by 4 bases, with 5 bases between the two germline ends. The CDR3 coding sequence is TGCGCCAGCAGCTTACATGCAGATACGCAGTATTTT. Translating it yields CASSLHADTQYF.

In nucleotides, the CDR3 is TGTGCCAGCAGCTTTACCGGGACAGGGGGAGAAAAACTGTTTTTT. Residues: CASSFTGTGGEKLFF. The chain employs TRBV7-9 and TRBJ1-4; 11 positions agree with TRBD1. This CDR3 has 15 amino acids. J lost 8 bases, V lost 3 bases, and 5 bases had no gene match. Germline V gene sequence: CDR1 SEHNR, CDR2 FQNEAQ (reference sequence). Combining the CDR3 with reference TRBV7-9 and TRBJ1-4 gives the whole variable domain DTGVSQNPRHKITKRGQNVTFRCDPISEHNRLYWYRQTLGQGPEFLTYFQNEAQLEKSRLLSDRFSAERPKGSFSTLEIQRTEQGDSAMYLCASSFTGTGGEKLFFGSGTQLSVL.

The chain is built from TRBV28 and TRBJ2-1; no clear D. Germline CDR1 MDHEN, CDR2 SYDVKM. The CDR3 spans 17 residues. V was trimmed by 2 bases and J by 0 bases, leaving 14 bases between them. CDR3 amino acids: CASSLHRSSYSYNEQFF. The CDR3 nucleotides are TGTGCCAGCAGTTTACACCGAAGTTCGTACTCCTACAATGAGCAGTTCTTC.

The chain links TRBV11-2 to TRBJ2-7; D gene ambiguous. The CDR3 covers 12 residues. V was pared by 2 bases and J by 3 bases, with 5 bases between. Germline CDR1 SGHAT, CDR2 FQNNGV. The CDR3 is CASSLSFYEQYF. The CDR3 DNA reads as TGTGCCAGCAGCTTAAGTTTCTACGAGCAGTACTTC.

This clone showed up just once. The chain joins TRBV5-4 to TRBJ2-3, with D perhaps matching TRBD1 (5 bases). The CDR3 loop spans 14 amino acids. Germline V CDR1 and CDR2: SGHNT, YYREEE (reference sequence). The ends were cut back, 4 bases at V and 1 base at J, with 10 bases in the middle. CDR3 residues: CASSHPTGTDTQYF. As DNA, the CDR3 is TGTGCCAGCAGCCACCCGACAGGCACAGATACGCAGTATTTT.

This chain links TRBV6-4 with TRBJ2-1; 9 positions agree with TRBD2. Germline CDR1 MRHNA, CDR2 SNTAGT. The CDR3 loop spans 14 amino acids. The junction had 0 bases not matched to a gene; V was cut back by 4 bases and J by 2 bases. The CDR3 DNA sequence: TGTGCCAGCAGTGCTAGCGGGGCCTACAATGAGCAGTTCTTC. Encoded protein: CASSASGAYNEQFF.

V and J are TRBV5-1 and TRBJ2-5; TRBD2 is a possible D gene (5 bases). Germline V gene sequence: CDR1 SGHRS, CDR2 YFSETQ. The CDR3 covers 15 residues. V shed 4 bases and J shed 3 bases, with 16 bases lying between them. The CDR3 nucleotides are TGCGCCAGCAGCCTAACATTAGCGCCTGAAGAGACCCAGTACTTC. Translation: CASSLTLAPEETQYF. Full variable domain (rest looked up from reference TRBV5-1 and TRBJ2-5): KAGVTQTPRYLIKTRGQQVTLSCSPISGHRSVSWYQQTPGQGLQFLFEYFSETQRNKGNFPGRFSGRQFSNSRSEMNVSTLELGDSALYLCASSLTLAPEETQYFGPGTRLLVL.

This clone was detected once. This chain joins TRBV2 and TRBJ2-3; TRBD1 or TRBD2 may be the D gene (5 bases each). Per the germline V gene, CDR1 is SNHLY and CDR2 is FYNNEI. This CDR3 is 14 amino acids long. Trimming removed 8 bases from V and 4 bases from J, with 16 bases in between. The CDR3 here is CASGLYGDADTQYF. DNA for the CDR3: TGTGCCAGCGGTCTCTACGGGGACGCAGATACGCAGTATTTT.

The chain couples TRBV27 to TRBJ2-2; the match to TRBD2 covers 12 bases. The CDR3 is made up of 15 amino acids. Losses at the gene ends were 7 bases for V and 4 bases for J; bases not matched to a gene: 4. CDR1 MNHEY and CDR2 SMNVEV come from the germline V gene (reference sequence). This CDR3 is CASTSGGAGTGELFF. DNA of the CDR3: TGTGCCAGCACTAGCGGGGGGGCTGGCACCGGGGAGCTGTTTTTT.

This chain links TRBV4-3 with TRBJ2-3; D unclear. Trimming removed 8 bases at V and 5 bases at J, with 11 bases between. Germline V gene data show CDR1 as LGHNA and CDR2 as YSLEER. The CDR3 is made up of 12 amino acids. Here the CDR3 reads CASPSRRDTQYF. The CDR3 DNA sequence: TGCGCCAGCCCGTCTAGACGAGATACGCAGTATTTT.

This chain uses TRBV7-6 with TRBJ2-5; D uncertain. The germline V and J ends were trimmed by 3 bases and 4 bases, with 9 bases remaining between them. Germline CDR1 is SGHVS and CDR2 is FNYEAQ. The CDR3 runs 13 residues. For the CDR3, the DNA is TGTGCCAGCAGCTTCCGAGTGGGAGAGACCCAGTACTTC. It encodes CASSFRVGETQYF. The variable domain in full, with the rest retrieved from reference TRBV7-6 and TRBJ2-5, is GAGVSQSPRYKVTKRGQDVALRCDPISGHVSLYWYRQALGQGPEFLTYFNYEAQQDKSGLPNDRFSAERPEGSISTLTIQRTEQRDSAMYRCASSFRVGETQYFGPGTRLLVL.

V and J are TRBV13 and TRBJ2-1; 7 bases match TRBD2. V lost 1 base to trimming and J lost 0 bases; unmatched junction nucleotides: 3. Germline V gene data show CDR1 as PRHDT and CDR2 as FYEKMQ (reference sequence). There are 16 residues in the CDR3. For the CDR3, the DNA is TGTGCCAGCAGCTTAGCGGCTAGCGGCTCCTACAATGAGCAGTTCTTC. This sequence encodes CASSLAASGSYNEQFF.

The rearrangement joins TRBV4-1 to TRBJ2-7; tentative D call: TRBD1 (6 bases). From germline, CDR1 is MGHRA and CDR2 YSYEKL. V lost 1 base and J 6 bases, leaving 19 bases between the germline ends. The CDR3 extends over 16 amino acids. The CDR3 sequence: CASSQGLVAGVGEQYF. For the CDR3, the DNA is TGCGCCAGCAGCCAAGGATTGGTGGCAGGGGTAGGCGAGCAGTACTTC.

This clone was seen only once. The chain joins TRBV7-3 to TRBJ2-5; D is possibly TRBD1 (6 bases). There are 16 residues in the CDR3. Germline V gives CDR1 SGHTA, CDR2 FQGTGA. Trimming pared 2 bases from V and 7 bases from J, leaving 20 bases between. This CDR3 reads CASSLGLGAEAWTQYF. The DNA of the CDR3 is TGTGCCAGCAGCTTAGGTTTGGGGGCTGAGGCGTGGACCCAGTACTTC.

The chain recombines TRBV15 with TRBJ2-5, with D unresolved. Germline assignment: CDR1 LNHNV and CDR2 YYDKDF (reference sequence). This CDR3 comprises 12 residues. Trimming pared 1 base from V and 1 base from J, leaving 1 base between. The CDR3 DNA sequence: TGTGCCACCAGCAGAGTCCAAGAGACCCAGTACTTC. Amino acid sequence: CATSRVQETQYF.

The chain recombines TRBV5-6 with TRBJ1-2; D is possibly TRBD1 (6 bases). The V gene lost 0 bases and the J gene lost 6 bases, with 12 bases spanning the gap. Looked up from germline, CDR1 is SGHDT and CDR2 is YYEEEE. The CDR3 sequence is 14 residues long. For the CDR3, the DNA is TGTGCCAGCAGCTTGGCTGGGGGGGCGGATGGCTACACCTTC. Translating gives CASSLAGGADGYTF.

This chain connects TRBV6-6 to TRBJ2-1; D is unclear. V dropped 0 bases and J dropped 5 bases, with 5 bases sitting between them. This CDR3 spans 13 amino acids. CDR1 is MNHNY, CDR2 SVGAGI, per germline (reference sequence). The CDR3, as DNA: TGTGCCAGCAGTTACTCCTTCGACAATGAGCAGTTCTTC. Its protein is CASSYSFDNEQFF.

This clone appeared once. The chain recombines TRBV19 with TRBJ2-7, with 9 bases matching TRBD1. The CDR3 totals 15 residues. Germline CDR1 LNHDA, CDR2 SQIVND (reference sequence). V trimming: 6 bases; J trimming: 0 bases; junction bases outside the gene matches: 6. The CDR3 nucleotides are TGTGCCAGTAGCACCGGGACAGGGAGCTCCTACGAGCAGTACTTC. This translates into CASSTGTGSSYEQYF.

The chain has TRBV7-6 and TRBJ2-3; the D is unclear. V lost 5 bases and J lost 6, with 6 bases in between. Per germline, CDR1 SGHVS and CDR2 FNYEAQ. The CDR3 contains 11 residues. The CDR3 nucleotides are TGTGCCAGCAGCCATTACGATACGCAGTATTTT. As protein: CASSHYDTQYF. Full variable domain (rest looked up from reference TRBV7-6 and TRBJ2-3): GAGVSQSPRYKVTKRGQDVALRCDPISGHVSLYWYRQALGQGPEFLTYFNYEAQQDKSGLPNDRFSAERPEGSISTLTIQRTEQRDSAMYRCASSHYDTQYFGPGTRLTVL.

The genes are TRBV29-1 and TRBJ1-1; the D is unclear. Deletions cut 4 bases from V and 4 bases from J, with 19 bases between. The CDR3 extends over 15 amino acids. CDR1 is SQVTM, CDR2 ANQGSEA, per germline. The CDR3 is CSVVLSGEGGTEAFF. In nucleotides, the CDR3 is TGCAGCGTTGTCCTAAGCGGGGAAGGAGGCACTGAAGCTTTCTTT. The whole variable domain, remainder taken from reference TRBV29-1 and TRBJ1-1, is SAVISQKPSRDICQRGTSLTIQCQVDSQVTMMFWYRQQPGQSLTLIATANQGSEATYESGFVIDKFPISRPNLTFSTLTVSNMSPEDSSIYLCSVVLSGEGGTEAFFGQGTRLTVV.

This chain joins TRBV7-9 and TRBJ1-1; TRBD1 matches at 9 bases. Trimming took 2 bases from V and 4 from J; bases not matched to a gene: 5. This CDR3 has 15 amino acids. Germline CDR1 reads SEHNR; CDR2 reads FQNEAQ (reference sequence). Here the CDR3 DNA reads TGTGCCAGCAGCTTACAACAGGGGGCTGTCACTGAAGCTTTCTTT. Residues: CASSLQQGAVTEAFF.

CDR3 protein: CASSAEQNTQYF. CDR3 DNA: TGTGCCAGCAGCGCCGAACAGAATACGCAGTATTTT. V gene TRBV5-6 combines with J gene TRBJ2-3, with D unclear. Trimming left V 4 bases short and J 7 bases short, with 10 bases between. CDR1 SGHDT and CDR2 YYEEEE come from the germline V gene. The CDR3 has 12 residues.

The genes are TRBV7-9 and TRBJ1-1; D perhaps matches TRBD1 (6 bases). This CDR3 region has 16 residues. Trimming left V 5 bases short and J 11 bases short, with 27 bases between. Germline assignment: CDR1 SEHNR and CDR2 FQNEAQ (reference sequence). The CDR3 DNA follows: TGTGCCAGCAGCCTTTCTGAGGACAGCCCTCTTACTGGGGCTTTCTTT. This sequence encodes CASSLSEDSPLTGAFF.

J is TRBJ2-2 and V is TRBV6-6, with 11 bases aligning to TRBD1. The length of the CDR3 is 16 residues. V shed 5 bases and J 2 bases; nucleotides not matched to a gene: 4. Germline CDR1 reads MNHNY; CDR2 reads SVGAGI (reference sequence). Here the CDR3 reads CASSTRTGGNTGELFF. CDR3 DNA sequence: TGTGCCAGCAGTACTCGGACAGGGGGCAACACCGGGGAGCTGTTTTTT.

The genes are TRBV7-9 and TRBJ2-5, with D possibly being TRBD1 (6 bases). The CDR3 runs 16 residues. The V end lost 2 bases, the J end lost 1 base, and 14 bases lay between the germline ends. Germline V gives CDR1 SEHNR, CDR2 FQNEAQ (reference sequence). Written as DNA, the CDR3 is TGTGCCAGCAGCTTAACCTATATCAGGGGCCAAGAGACCCAGTACTTC. It encodes CASSLTYIRGQETQYF.

As concerns this clone: Different DNA sequences within this sample yield the same CDR3. The V call is TRBV20-1, the J call TRBJ1-1; D unclear. The length of the CDR3 is 11 residues. The germline V gene encodes CDR1 DFQATT and CDR2 SNEGSKA (reference sequence). Trimming shortened V by 6 bases and J by 0 bases, and 5 bases separated the two germline ends. CDR3 loop: CSAPLNTEAFF. For the CDR3, the DNA is TGCAGTGCCCCGCTGAACACTGAAGCTTTCTTT.

The chain has TRBV7-6 and TRBJ2-1; 7 nucleotides align to TRBD2. The CDR3 covers 15 residues. V was pared by 0 bases and J by 8 bases, with 7 bases of the junction left unmatched. From germline, CDR1 is SGHVS and CDR2 FNYEAQ. CDR3 region: CASSLALFGGDEQFF. The CDR3 DNA reads as TGTGCCAGCAGCTTAGCGTTATTTGGGGGGGATGAGCAGTTCTTC.

The chain carries TRBV7-9 and TRBJ2-3; 10 bases line up with TRBD2. The V gene end was trimmed by 5 bases and the J gene end by 0 bases; junction bases not matched to a gene: 5. CDR1 SEHNR and CDR2 FQNEAQ come from the germline V gene (reference sequence). The length of the CDR3 is 16 residues. Here the CDR3 reads CASSPLAGGSTDTQYF. CDR3 nucleotides: TGTGCCAGCAGCCCGTTAGCGGGGGGCAGCACAGATACGCAGTATTTT.